This TCR beta chain was profiled in a study of glioma-infiltrating T cells after dendritic cell vaccination. In the study overall: Dendritic cells derived from monocytes and pulsed with autologous tumor lysate formed the vaccine.

As for time point: after dendritic cell vaccination, including at tumor progression/relapse. The assay was immunoSEQ multiplex PCR, and TCRdb's table has in-frame clones only and misses some. The sample yields 75,000 to 95,000 clones, more than 80% seen once. This clone showed up just a few times. CDR1 is MGHRA and CDR2 is YSYEKL in the germline V gene. This CDR3 region has 17 residues. The J segment lost 5 bases and the V segment lost 1 base, leaving 6 bases of the junction unmatched. The clonotype comes from a human donor with glioblastoma. The V gene is TRBV4-1, the J gene TRBJ2-7; 15 bases align to TRBD2. This specimen consisted of blood, obtained after dendritic cell vaccination. Here the CDR3 DNA reads TGCGCCAGCAGCCAAGGGGGACTAGCGGGAGGCCCCCACGAGCAGTACGTC. Its translation is CASSQGGLAGGPHEQYV.